The TCR beta chain under discussion was sequenced for a study of cytomegalovirus exposure and HLA in healthy donors. The PCR was carried out with 60 Vbeta primers and 13 Jbeta primers. Libraries were prepared by immunoSEQ multiplex PCR; TCRdb keeps only in-frame clonotypes and omits some of them. This sample carries some 160,000 clones, roughly 80% of them seen once, and the ten largest clones take approximately 4.2%. V shed 7 bases, J shed 4 bases, and the junction held 9 bases outside the gene matches. This CDR3 contains 14 residues. The germline gives CDR1 MDHEN, CDR2 SYDVKM. Material for sequencing was PBMCs. The rearrangement joins TRBV28 to TRBJ1-2; 7 bases fit TRBD1. This TCR derives from a woman aged 40-49 years in good health and CMV-seropositive. The CDR3 spells CASTISQGSYGYTF. Written as DNA, the CDR3 is TGTGCCAGCACCATATCACAGGGGAGCTATGGCTACACCTTC.